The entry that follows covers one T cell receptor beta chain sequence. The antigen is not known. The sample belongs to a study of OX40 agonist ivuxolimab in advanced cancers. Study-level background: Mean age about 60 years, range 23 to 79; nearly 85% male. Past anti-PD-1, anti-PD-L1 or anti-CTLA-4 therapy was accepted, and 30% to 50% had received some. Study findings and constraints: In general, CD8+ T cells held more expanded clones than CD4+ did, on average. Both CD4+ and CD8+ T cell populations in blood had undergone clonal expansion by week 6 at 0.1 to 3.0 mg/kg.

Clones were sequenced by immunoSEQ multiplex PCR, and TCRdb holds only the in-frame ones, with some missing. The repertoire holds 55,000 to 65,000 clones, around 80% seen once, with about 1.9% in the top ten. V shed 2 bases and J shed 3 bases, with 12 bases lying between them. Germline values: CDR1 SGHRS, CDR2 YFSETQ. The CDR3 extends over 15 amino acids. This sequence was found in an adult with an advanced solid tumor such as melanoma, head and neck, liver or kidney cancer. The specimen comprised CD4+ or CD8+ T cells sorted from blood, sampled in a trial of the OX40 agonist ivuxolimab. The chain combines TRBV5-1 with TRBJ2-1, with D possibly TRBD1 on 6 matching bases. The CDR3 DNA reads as TGCGCCAGCAGCTTCGGACAGTTCAGCTACAATGAGCAGTTCTTC. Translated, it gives CASSFGQFSYNEQFF.